This TCR beta chain was documented in a study of blood T cells in healthy people across ages. This clonotype came up a few times. Total RNA, at least 5 micrograms per sample, was extracted from PBMCs. Primed by a sample-barcoded 5' primer and a J-beta primer mix, a second PCR proceeded for 7 to 11 cycles. Template switching added a 12-random-nucleotide identifier to every cDNA molecule. TCRdb used MiXCR to reprocess the 5' RACE reads, holding one entry per CDR3 protein. The data hold 800,000 to 950,000 distinct CDR3 sequences, with 30% to 45% observed a single time. Specimen: blood. This TCR was sampled from a man aged 18-30 years in good health.

In DNA, the CDR3 is TGCGCCAGCAGCTTGAATATGGTAGCCTACTCTGGGGCCAACGTCCTGACTTTC. It encodes CASSLNMVAYSGANVLTF. This chain uses TRBV5-1 with TRBJ2-6; unclear D gene. The length of the CDR3 is 18 residues. Looked up from germline, CDR1 is SGHRS and CDR2 is YFSETQ. Trimming shortened V by 1 base and J by 0 bases, and 14 bases separated the two germline ends.